One sample yielded the 28 T cell receptor beta chains listed below, sequenced in a study of blood T cell repertoires in COVID-19. Profiled with immunoSEQ multiplex PCR; TCRdb holds only in-frame clones, not every one. The sample comprises about 84,000 clones, approximately 82% of which are singletons, and 39% rests with the top ten. Source material: peripheral blood. The receptors come from an elderly man with active or convalescent COVID-19.

The rearrangement joins TRBV18 to TRBJ1-4; TRBD1 is a possible D gene (5 bases). The CDR3 loop spans 13 amino acids. Trimming cost V 5 bases and J 6 bases, with 10 bases left between them. The germline V gene encodes CDR1 KGHSH and CDR2 LQKENI. DNA for the CDR3: TGTGCCAGCTCATCGGACATGGATGAAAAACTGTTTTTT. Translating gives CASSSDMDEKLFF.

The V gene is TRBV13, the J gene TRBJ2-7; 9 bases are shared with TRBD1. Germline V gene data show CDR1 as PRHDT and CDR2 as FYEKMQ (reference sequence). The CDR3 is made up of 17 amino acids. V was pared by 5 bases and J by 1 base, with 12 bases of the junction left unmatched. CDR3: CASSPSTNRGRSYEQYF. The CDR3 nucleotides are TGTGCCAGCAGCCCATCAACTAACAGGGGGCGATCCTACGAGCAGTACTTC.

This sequence joins TRBV11-2 and TRBJ2-5; maybe TRBD2 (5 bases). Trimming left V 5 bases short and J 5 bases short, with 18 bases between. The CDR3 covers 15 residues. Per the germline V gene, CDR1 is SGHAT and CDR2 is FQNNGV. The chain's CDR3 is CASSRDGLFGETQYF. The DNA of the CDR3 is TGTGCCAGCAGCCGCGATGGACTGTTCGGGGAGACCCAGTACTTC.

The chain recombines TRBV6-6 with TRBJ2-3; 10 positions match TRBD2. The CDR3 contains 15 residues. Germline CDR1 is MNHNY and CDR2 is SVGAGI (reference sequence). With 2 bases clipped from V and 5 bases from J, the junction kept 4 bases outside the gene matches. CDR3 sequence reads: CASSYTGTSVDTQYF. DNA for the CDR3: TGTGCCAGCAGTTACACCGGGACTAGCGTAGATACGCAGTATTTT.

The rearrangement links TRBV15 to TRBJ2-4; weak D call: TRBD2 (6 bases). Germline CDR1 is LNHNV and CDR2 is YYDKDF (reference sequence). CDR3 length: 18 amino acids. The V and J ends lost 3 bases and 2 bases respectively, with 20 bases between them. CDR3 amino acids: CATSRFLGGMWPKNIQYF. DNA for the CDR3: TGTGCCACCAGCAGGTTCCTGGGGGGTATGTGGCCCAAAAACATTCAGTACTTC.

This chain connects TRBV7-2 to TRBJ2-7, with D possibly TRBD2 on 6 matching bases. There are 16 residues in the CDR3. V shed 2 bases and J shed 5 bases, with 19 bases lying between them. Germline V CDR1 and CDR2: SGHTA, FQGNSA. The CDR3 DNA is TGTGCCAGCAGCTTAATGTCGGGGCTTACGGGGGACGAGCAGTACTTC. It is translated as CASSLMSGLTGDEQYF.

The rearrangement uses TRBV21-1 and TRBJ1-6; TRBD1, the table's D call, was not compared with the DNA. TRBV21-1 is reported as a pseudogene. The CDR3 contains 14 residues. The CDR3: CASSNCRGGSPLHF. CDR3 DNA sequence: TGTGCCAGCAGCAATTGCAGGGGCGGTTCACCCCTCCACTTT.

The chain has TRBV11-2 and TRBJ2-7; the D gene is possibly TRBD2 (6 bases). CDR3 size: 14 residues. In germline, CDR1 is SGHAT, CDR2 FQNNGV. V was pared by 1 base and J by 7 bases, with 14 bases between. DNA for the CDR3: TGTGCCAGCAGCTTAGTCGGGGGTGAAGAGGAGCAGTACTTC. Encoded protein: CASSLVGGEEEQYF.

This chain uses TRBV6-5 with TRBJ2-1; a possible D gene is TRBD1 (6 bases). The ends were cut back, 7 bases at V and 6 bases at J, with 16 bases in the middle. CDR3 size: 14 residues. CDR1 is MNHEY, CDR2 SVGAGI, per germline. CDR3 DNA: TGTGCCAGCACGACAGGCCCAAGCTCCAATGAGCAGTTCTTC. It translates to CASTTGPSSNEQFF.

The chain joins TRBV11-1 to TRBJ1-1; D perhaps matches TRBD1 (6 bases). The V gene lost 1 base and the J gene lost 6 bases, with 9 bases spanning the gap. The CDR3 is 13 amino acids. In germline, CDR1 is SGHAT, CDR2 FQDESV (reference sequence). The CDR3 protein is CASSLEGGAEAFF. The CDR3 nucleotides are TGTGCCAGCAGCTTAGAAGGGGGGGCTGAAGCTTTCTTT.

This clone has only a few counts. The rearrangement uses TRBV7-2 and TRBJ2-4; 15 bases agree with TRBD2. The CDR3 is 15 amino acids. Germline lookup yields CDR1 SGHTA and CDR2 FQGNSA. Trimming at V came to 6 bases and at J to 13 bases, leaving 10 bases not matched to a gene. CDR3 amino acids: CASSPPGLAGGQQYF. The CDR3 coding sequence is TGTGCCAGCAGTCCTCCGGGACTAGCGGGGGGACAGCAGTACTTC.

The gene calls are TRBV6-2 or TRBV6-3 and TRBJ1-2, with TRBD1 matching over 7 bases. The CDR3 extends over 16 amino acids. With 4 bases clipped from V and 0 bases from J, the junction kept 8 bases outside the gene matches. Germline-derived CDR1 and CDR2 are MNHEY and SVGEGT. The CDR3 nucleotides read TGTGCCAGCAGTTTCATCCAACAGGGGACTAACTATGGCTACACCTTC. Translating it yields CASSFIQQGTNYGYTF.

This chain joins TRBV29-1 and TRBJ2-5, with 9 bases identical to TRBD1. Unmatched junction bases numbered 5, after V lost 8 bases and J lost 4 bases. The CDR3 has 12 residues. Germline lookup yields CDR1 SQVTM and CDR2 ANQGSEA. The CDR3 nucleotides are TGCAGCACCGACAGGGGGTCAGAGACCCAGTACTTC. Its translation: CSTDRGSETQYF.

The chain couples TRBV28 to TRBJ1-2, with 8 positions matching TRBD1. There are 15 residues in the CDR3. Trimming at V came to 6 bases and at J to 4 bases, leaving 10 bases not matched to a gene. Germline V gene data show CDR1 as MDHEN and CDR2 as SYDVKM. Here the CDR3 DNA reads TGTGCCAGCAGAACCTCGACAGGGGTCAGCTATGGCTACACCTTC. Its translation is CASRTSTGVSYGYTF.

This sequence joins TRBV9 and TRBJ2-7; a possible D gene is TRBD2 (6 bases). The germline CDR1 and CDR2 sequences are SGDLS and YYNGEE. Trimming left V 4 bases short and J 6 bases short, with 17 bases between. The CDR3 totals 14 residues. CDR3 residues: CASSHEWRAAEQYF. The CDR3 nucleotides read TGTGCCAGCAGCCACGAGTGGAGGGCCGCCGAGCAGTACTTC.

The V call is TRBV4-1, the J call TRBJ1-6; tentative D call: TRBD1 (5 bases). Trimming shortened V by 3 bases and J by 8 bases, and 11 bases separated the two germline ends. The CDR3 is 14 residues long. The V gene's germline CDR1 is MGHRA and CDR2 YSYEKL. Written as DNA, the CDR3 is TGCGCCAGCAGCCAGGGAACAGGATATTCACCCCTCCACTTT. Protein: CASSQGTGYSPLHF.

The V gene is TRBV3-1 (or the pseudogene TRBV3-2), the J gene TRBJ1-2; possibly TRBD1 for D (6 bases). The V gene lost 3 bases and the J gene lost 2 bases, with 10 bases spanning the gap. CDR3 length: 14 residues. Germline V CDR1 and CDR2: LGHDT, YNNKEL (reference sequence). The CDR3 nucleotides read TGTGCCAGCAGCCAGGCAGGGGTAAACTATGGCTACACCTTC. It is translated as CASSQAGVNYGYTF.

The rearrangement links TRBV5-1 to TRBJ2-1; 8 positions match TRBD2. The CDR3 runs to 17 residues. With 0 bases clipped from V and 3 bases from J, the junction kept 8 bases outside the gene matches. Germline V CDR1 and CDR2: SGHRS, YFSETQ. Here the CDR3 reads CASSLVPSGSNYNEQFF. The DNA of the CDR3 is TGCGCCAGCAGCTTGGTACCTAGCGGGTCCAACTACAATGAGCAGTTCTTC.

This chain links TRBV28 with TRBJ1-6; D unclear. The CDR3 is 12 amino acids. The V gene lost 6 bases and the J gene lost 12 bases, with 12 bases spanning the gap. Germline V gives CDR1 MDHEN, CDR2 SYDVKM. The CDR3 region is CASRPPVRPLHF. Here the CDR3 DNA reads TGTGCCAGCAGACCCCCTGTCAGACCCCTCCACTTT.

The V and J genes are TRBV6-4 and TRBJ2-1, with 7 bases aligning to TRBD2. Unmatched junction bases numbered 1, after V lost 0 bases and J lost 2 bases. CDR3 length: 15 residues. Germline V gives CDR1 MRHNA, CDR2 SNTAGT. The CDR3 spells CASSDSGGTYNEQFF. The CDR3 DNA follows: TGTGCCAGCAGTGACTCGGGGGGGACCTACAATGAGCAGTTCTTC.

The chain combines TRBV4-2 with TRBJ2-3; perhaps TRBD2 as D (7 bases). V shed 6 bases and J shed 6 bases, with 22 bases lying between them. This CDR3 comprises 16 residues. The germline CDR1 and CDR2 sequences are LGHNA and YNFKEQ. The CDR3 spells CASRLGGAGRMDTQYF. The CDR3 region has the DNA TGTGCCAGCAGACTTGGGGGGGCGGGCAGGATGGATACGCAGTATTTT.

The CDR3 sequence is CATPPSRDRGGTGSYNSPLHF. DNA of the CDR3: TGTGCCACTCCACCCTCTCGGGACAGGGGTGGGACGGGGTCCTATAATTCACCCCTCCACTTT. V usage is TRBV7-6 and J usage is TRBJ1-6; 10 nucleotides align to TRBD1. Unmatched junction bases numbered 22, after V lost 10 bases and J lost 1 base. This CDR3 spans 21 amino acids. The germline CDR1 and CDR2 sequences are SGHVS and FNYEAQ.

The chain has TRBV5-1 and TRBJ1-1; 9 positions match TRBD1. J lost 5 bases, V lost 3 bases, and 5 bases had no gene match. The CDR3 has 14 residues. The V gene's germline CDR1 is SGHRS and CDR2 YFSETQ. The CDR3 is CASSWGQGSTEAFF. The CDR3 nucleotides are TGCGCCAGCAGCTGGGGACAGGGTTCAACTGAAGCTTTCTTT. Full variable domain (outside the CDR3, taken from reference TRBV5-1 and TRBJ1-1): KAGVTQTPRYLIKTRGQQVTLSCSPISGHRSVSWYQQTPGQGLQFLFEYFSETQRNKGNFPGRFSGRQFSNSRSEMNVSTLELGDSALYLCASSWGQGSTEAFFGQGTRLTVV.

The CDR3 DNA reads TGTGCCAGCAGCGGAGGGATCGACTATGGCTACACCTTC. Translating it yields CASSGGIDYGYTF. V gene TRBV2 combines with J gene TRBJ1-2; D is unresolved. There are 13 residues in the CDR3. Germline lookup yields CDR1 SNHLY and CDR2 FYNNEI. The V end lost 6 bases, the J end lost 3 bases, and 11 bases lay between the germline ends.

The chain links TRBV16 to TRBJ1-2; a possible D gene is TRBD1 (6 bases). The CDR3 length is 15 residues. Germline CDR1 reads KGHSY; CDR2 reads FQNENV. V shed 2 bases and J shed 2 bases, with 12 bases lying between them. The CDR3 sequence: CASSQRRQVNYGYTF. Here the CDR3 DNA reads TGTGCCAGCAGCCAAAGAAGACAGGTCAACTATGGCTACACCTTC.

The chain couples TRBV19 to TRBJ1-1; no reliable D call. Germline-derived CDR1 and CDR2 are LNHDA and SQIVND (reference sequence). V was shortened by 1 base and J by 1 base, with 7 bases between the two germline ends. The CDR3 contains 14 residues. CDR3 sequence reads: CASSIALKNTEAFF. For the CDR3, the DNA is TGTGCCAGTAGTATAGCCCTTAAGAACACTGAAGCTTTCTTT.

The rearrangement joins TRBV14 to TRBJ1-6, with D tentatively TRBD1 (5 bases). Germline loops: CDR1 SGHDN, CDR2 FVKESK. V lost 0 bases and J 2 bases, leaving 11 bases between the germline ends. This CDR3 spans 17 amino acids. CDR3 DNA: TGTGCCAGCAGCCAAGATCATAACAGGCCCTATAATTCACCCCTCCACTTT. Translated: CASSQDHNRPYNSPLHF.

The CDR3 loop reads CASSKLFQTGGKLFF. Here the CDR3 DNA reads TGTGCCAGTAGTAAGCTCTTTCAGACGGGTGGAAAACTGTTTTTT. The chain employs TRBV19 and TRBJ1-4; no definite D call. CDR1 LNHDA and CDR2 SQIVND come from the germline V gene (reference sequence). This CDR3 contains 15 residues. V was pared by 4 bases and J by 10 bases, with 19 bases between.